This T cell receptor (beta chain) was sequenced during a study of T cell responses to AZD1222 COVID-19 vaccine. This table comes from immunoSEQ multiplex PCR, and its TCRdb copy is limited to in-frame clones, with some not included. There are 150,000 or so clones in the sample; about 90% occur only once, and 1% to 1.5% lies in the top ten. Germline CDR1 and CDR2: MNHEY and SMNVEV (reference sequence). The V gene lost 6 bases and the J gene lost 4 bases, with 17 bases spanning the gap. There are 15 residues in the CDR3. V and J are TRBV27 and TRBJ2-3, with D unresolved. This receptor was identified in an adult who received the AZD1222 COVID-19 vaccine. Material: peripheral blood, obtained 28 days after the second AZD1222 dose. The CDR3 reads CASSLGPERPDTQYF. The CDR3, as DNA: TGTGCCAGCAGCCTCGGACCGGAACGGCCAGATACGCAGTATTTT.